Included here is one T cell receptor (beta chain) sequence, with context. These data originate in a study of T cells in Graves' hyperthyroidism and ophthalmopathy. Amplification targeted TCR beta CDR3 regions from RNA transcripts. The HTBI set primed first-round TCR CDR3 RT-PCR. TCRdb fed the multiplex PCR reads into MiXCR, producing one record per CDR3 protein. The sample contains nearly 600,000 distinct CDR3 sequences, 12% to 15% of which appear only once. Losses at the gene ends were 5 bases for V and 5 bases for J; bases not matched to a gene: 5. This CDR3 is 14 amino acids long. Per germline, CDR1 LNHDA and CDR2 SQIVND (reference sequence).

The sequenced material came from blood. This sequence was found in a woman younger than 30 with Graves' ophthalmopathy. The chain uses TRBV19 and TRBJ1-5; 8 bases map to TRBD1. CDR3 DNA: TGTGCCAGTAGTGGACAGGGTTTTCATCAGCCCCAGCATTTT. Its protein is CASSGQGFHQPQHF.